Below are 13 T cell receptor beta chains sequenced from a single sample in a study of Graves' ophthalmopathy and Graves' hyperthyroidism. Transcripts of RNA were the source for amplifying TCR beta CDR3 regions. Second-round multiplex PCR came after first-round RT-PCR with HTBI primers. TCRdb re-derived calls from the multiplex PCR reads in MiXCR, one entry per CDR3 protein. Found here are more than 550,000 distinct CDR3 sequences, roughly 39% of them singletons; the top ten hold more than 2.5%. Sequencing was done on a sample of peripheral blood. The receptors shown here come from an adult man with Graves' ophthalmopathy.

This clonotype was observed at least ten times. The genes are TRBV19 and TRBJ1-4; D uncertain. Germline assignment: CDR1 LNHDA and CDR2 SQIVND (reference sequence). V was pared by 5 bases and J by 8 bases, with 21 bases between. The CDR3 is made up of 16 amino acids. The CDR3 spells CASSPERLSKQEKLFF. CDR3 DNA sequence: TGTGCCAGTAGTCCTGAAAGACTCTCGAAACAAGAAAAACTGTTTTTT.

This clonotype was seen more than once but under ten times. V gene TRBV4-1 combines with J gene TRBJ1-5; D uncertain. The CDR3 extends over 14 amino acids. Trimming shortened V by 0 bases and J by 4 bases, and 7 bases separated the two germline ends. Germline lookup yields CDR1 MGHRA and CDR2 YSYEKL. CDR3 loop: CASSQEQNNQPQHF. The CDR3 DNA follows: TGCGCCAGCAGCCAAGAACAGAATAATCAGCCCCAGCATTTT.

This clonotype was counted at least ten times. V usage is TRBV19 and J usage is TRBJ1-1; no definite D call. Per the germline V gene, CDR1 is LNHDA and CDR2 is SQIVND (reference sequence). The CDR3 length is 11 residues. The V end was cut by 8 bases, the J end by 0 bases, with 4 bases between. The CDR3 sequence is CASGMNTEAFF. Here the CDR3 DNA reads TGTGCCAGTGGCATGAACACTGAAGCTTTCTTT.

The rearrangement joins TRBV6-5 to TRBJ2-5; 11 bases are a match to TRBD2. Per the germline V gene, CDR1 is MNHEY and CDR2 is SVGAGI. Trimming cost V 4 bases and J 3 bases; bases outside gene matches: 10. The CDR3 spans 17 residues. CDR3 sequence: CASSLSGRLAGKETQYF. For the CDR3, the DNA is TGTGCCAGCAGTTTATCAGGGAGACTAGCGGGAAAAGAGACCCAGTACTTC.

This rearrangement joins TRBV6-1 to TRBJ2-7, with D perhaps matching TRBD2 (7 bases). Trimming removed 6 bases from V and 0 bases from J, with 15 bases in between. Germline V gene lookup returns CDR1 MNHNS and CDR2 SASEGT. The CDR3 has 15 residues. The CDR3 reads CASRRGGRYSYEQYF. In DNA, the CDR3 is TGTGCCAGCAGACGCGGGGGCCGCTACTCCTACGAGCAGTACTTC.

This clonotype was seen ten or more times. The chain couples TRBV9 to TRBJ1-6; D unresolved. The germline V gene encodes CDR1 SGDLS and CDR2 YYNGEE. Trimming stripped 3 bases from V and 0 bases from J, with 7 bases between. This CDR3 comprises 15 residues. The CDR3 nucleotides read TGTGCCAGCAGCGAGGAGAGCTCCTATAATTCACCCCTCCACTTT. Its translation is CASSEESSYNSPLHF.

There are a few counts of this clonotype. This chain joins TRBV5-8 and TRBJ1-4, with TRBD1 matching over 8 bases. J gave up 8 bases and V 4 bases, and 10 bases lay outside the gene matches. The CDR3 loop spans 15 amino acids. From germline, CDR1 is SGHTS and CDR2 YDEGEE. The chain's CDR3 is CASSQVNRGSEKLFF. As DNA, the CDR3 is TGTGCCAGCAGCCAAGTCAACAGGGGGAGCGAAAAACTGTTTTTT.

On this clonotype itself: One base away lies a much larger clone, so this may be a sequencing read error. The chain employs TRBV20-1 and TRBJ1-2, with D possibly being TRBD1 (5 bases). The V gene's germline CDR1 is DFQATT and CDR2 SNEGSKA (reference sequence). The V gene lost 6 bases and the J gene lost 4 bases, with 12 bases spanning the gap. The CDR3 runs to 12 residues. The CDR3 region is CSAIQGSYGYTF. CDR3 in DNA: TGCAGTGCGATCCAGGGAAGCTATGGCTACACCTTC.

A word on this clonotype: A read error may be the cause here, since a much bigger clone is one base away. This chain uses TRBV20-1 with TRBJ1-1; D not resolved. CDR1 and CDR2 (germline): DFQATT, SNEGSKA (reference sequence). The CDR3 contains 12 residues. The CDR3: CSARRANTEALF. The CDR3 DNA is TGCAGTGCTAGACGGGCCAACACTGAAGCTCTCTTT.

The rearrangement joins TRBV9 to TRBJ2-7; D uncertain. This CDR3 has 15 amino acids. The germline V gene has CDR1 SGDLS and CDR2 YYNGEE. Deletions cut 0 bases from V and 2 bases from J, with 12 bases between. The chain's CDR3 is CASSVAGKGPYEQYF. CDR3 sequence (DNA): TGTGCCAGCAGCGTAGCTGGGAAGGGCCCCTACGAGCAGTACTTC.

The chain employs TRBV29-1 and TRBJ2-6; 9 bases align to TRBD1. The germline CDR1 and CDR2 sequences are SQVTM and ANQGSEA. CDR3 length equals 16 residues. The V segment lost 8 bases and the J segment 3 bases; nucleotides outside the gene matches: 11. This chain's CDR3 is CSLEGQGAFGANVLTF. DNA for the CDR3: TGCAGCTTAGAGGGACAGGGTGCTTTTGGGGCCAACGTCCTGACTTTC.

The V gene is TRBV5-1, the J gene TRBJ1-4; D unresolved. In germline, CDR1 is SGHRS, CDR2 YFSETQ. CDR3 length: 14 residues. The V gene lost 0 bases and the J gene lost 8 bases, with 11 bases spanning the gap. The CDR3 nucleotides read TGCGCCAGCAGCTTGGGAGCCCGTTGGGAAAAACTGTTTTTT. This sequence encodes CASSLGARWEKLFF.

This sequence joins TRBV2 and TRBJ1-2; perhaps TRBD1 as D (5 bases). Germline CDR1 reads SNHLY; CDR2 reads FYNNEI. This CDR3 is built from 15 residues. Trimming cost V 3 bases and J 1 base, with 12 bases left between them. The chain's CDR3 is CASSEGTGDNYGYTF. In DNA form, the CDR3 reads TGTGCCAGCAGTGAGGGGACGGGAGATAACTATGGCTACACCTTC.